One and the same sample provided the 25 T cell receptor beta chains below, sequenced in a study of response to subunit inactivated influenza vaccine. TCRdb reanalysed the RT-PCR reads using MiXCR and keeps one entry per CDR3 protein. Of approximately 530,000 distinct CDR3 sequences in the sample, roughly 7.9% were seen once. Sample: PBMCs from blood, taken around 25 months after vaccination. These receptors came from a man aged 50-75 years who received an inactivated influenza vaccine.

J is TRBJ2-1 and V is TRBV20-1; TRBD2 is a possible D gene (5 bases). The CDR3 runs to 16 residues. CDR1 is DFQATT and CDR2 is SNEGSKA in the germline V gene (reference sequence). Trimming cost V 3 bases and J 0 bases, with 15 bases left between them. The CDR3 nucleotides are TGCAGTGCTAGGGACTCACGGGCGAGCTCCTACAATGAGCAGTTCTTC. This codes for CSARDSRASSYNEQFF.

V is TRBV18 and J is TRBJ1-2, with 9 bases aligning to TRBD1. Germline loops: CDR1 KGHSH, CDR2 LQKENI. The CDR3 contains 14 residues. J gave up 6 bases and V 3 bases, and 5 bases lay outside the gene matches. The CDR3 spells CASSPRQGVDGYTF. The CDR3 nucleotides are TGTGCCAGCTCACCCCGACAGGGGGTAGATGGCTACACCTTC.

V gene TRBV3-1 combines with J gene TRBJ2-1, with D hard to call. The germline V gene has CDR1 LGHDT and CDR2 YNNKEL (reference sequence). This CDR3 is 16 amino acids long. Trimming stripped 4 bases from V and 4 bases from J, with 17 bases between. CDR3 sequence (DNA): TGTGCCAGCAGCCGAGTCTGGCTCACTACTTACAATGAGCAGTTCTTC. Its translation: CASSRVWLTTYNEQFF.

This clonotype showed up many times. The genes are TRBV5-1 and TRBJ2-2; 8 bases align to TRBD2. Unmatched junction bases numbered 6, after V lost 4 bases and J lost 1 base. Germline V gene sequence: CDR1 SGHRS, CDR2 YFSETQ. This CDR3 is 16 amino acids long. CDR3 in DNA: TGCGCCAGCAGCCTTTCAACTAGCGGGAACACCGGGGAGCTGTTTTTT. The encoded protein is CASSLSTSGNTGELFF.

This clonotype was seen at least ten times. The chain links TRBV4-2 to TRBJ2-7, with a possible D match to TRBD2 (7 bases). Trimming cost V 0 bases and J 4 bases, with 16 bases left between them. CDR1 and CDR2 (germline): LGHNA, YNFKEQ. The CDR3 consists of 16 residues. The CDR3 is CASSQDWRGGPYEQYF. The CDR3 DNA is TGTGCCAGCAGCCAAGATTGGAGGGGGGGCCCTTACGAGCAGTACTTC.

This clonotype has just a few counts. The chain has TRBV7-2 and TRBJ2-7; possibly TRBD1 for D (6 bases). The CDR3 runs to 13 residues. Trimming removed 5 bases at V and 6 bases at J, with 14 bases between. CDR1 is SGHTA, CDR2 FQGNSA, per germline. CDR3 sequence: CASSNGRGAEQYF. Here the CDR3 DNA reads TGTGCCAGCAGCAACGGCAGGGGAGCCGAGCAGTACTTC.

This clonotype has only a few counts. V is TRBV19 and J is TRBJ2-5; maybe TRBD1 (5 bases). Between the trimmed V and J ends, which lost 7 bases and 5 bases, there was a span of 11 bases. Per the germline V gene, CDR1 is LNHDA and CDR2 is SQIVND (reference sequence). The CDR3 runs to 12 residues. The DNA of the CDR3 is TGTGCCAGTAACCAGGGAAAGGAGACCCAGTACTTC. Protein: CASNQGKETQYF.

This clonotype appeared many times. The gene calls are TRBV24-1 and TRBJ2-7; no clear D. Germline V gives CDR1 KGHDR, CDR2 SFDVKD. CDR3 length equals 16 residues. Between the trimmed V and J ends, which lost 3 bases and 2 bases, there was a span of 16 bases. Here the CDR3 DNA reads TGTGCCACCAGTGATCCTTCGGACGGCTCCCCCTACGAGCAGTACTTC. This encodes CATSDPSDGSPYEQYF.

Only a few counts were recorded for this clonotype. The V call is TRBV15, the J call TRBJ2-7, with 10 bases identical to TRBD2. Losses at the gene ends were 0 bases for V and 4 bases for J; bases not matched to a gene: 6. CDR3 length: 16 amino acids. Germline V gene lookup returns CDR1 LNHNV and CDR2 YYDKDF (reference sequence). The CDR3 here is CATSRDGASGSYEQYF. The CDR3 region has the DNA TGTGCCACCAGCAGAGATGGGGCTAGCGGGAGTTACGAGCAGTACTTC.

The genes are TRBV3-1 and TRBJ2-7; D is possibly TRBD1 (6 bases). Trimming removed 1 base at V and 6 bases at J, with 19 bases between. CDR3 length: 16 amino acids. Per germline, CDR1 LGHDT and CDR2 YNNKEL (reference sequence). The DNA for the CDR3 is TGTGCCAGCAGCCAAGTCGACAGGACCCTAAGTGGCGAGCAGTACTTC. It is translated as CASSQVDRTLSGEQYF.

This sequence joins TRBV28 and TRBJ1-5; D might be TRBD1 (6 bases). The CDR3 is made up of 16 amino acids. Germline V gives CDR1 MDHEN, CDR2 SYDVKM. V was trimmed by 2 bases and J by 2 bases, leaving 13 bases between them. The CDR3 sequence is CASSLGRGWGNQPQHF. DNA for the CDR3: TGTGCCAGCAGTTTAGGCAGGGGATGGGGCAATCAGCCCCAGCATTTT.

V usage is TRBV19 and J usage is TRBJ1-5, with D unresolved. The CDR3 is made up of 13 amino acids. The V gene lost 10 bases and the J gene lost 3 bases, with 13 bases spanning the gap. From germline, CDR1 is LNHDA and CDR2 SQIVND (reference sequence). The CDR3 DNA follows: TGTGCCACTGGGAGGAGTACCAATCAGCCCCAGCATTTT. It yields the protein CATGRSTNQPQHF.

This clonotype was found a few times. J is TRBJ1-2 and V is TRBV20-1; possibly TRBD1 for D (5 bases). Germline values: CDR1 DFQATT, CDR2 SNEGSKA (reference sequence). With 5 bases removed from V and 8 bases from J, the gap between germline ends came to 15 bases. The CDR3 contains 12 residues. DNA of the CDR3: TGCAGTGCTTCTCTTGGGGCAAGAGGCTACACCTTC. Amino acids: CSASLGARGYTF.

This clonotype was seen many times. The chain carries TRBV7-2 and TRBJ2-1, with 8 bases fitting TRBD2. With V trimmed by 5 bases and J by 4 bases, 7 bases remained unmatched. The CDR3 runs to 15 residues. CDR1 and CDR2 from the germline V gene are SGHTA and FQGNSA. For the CDR3, the DNA is TGTGCCAGCAGCCCCACGGCGGGGGGATACAATGAGCAGTTCTTC. Its protein product is CASSPTAGGYNEQFF.

Ten or more counts support this clonotype. J is TRBJ1-2 and V is TRBV11-2; D is undetermined. V dropped 3 bases and J dropped 0 bases, with 5 bases sitting between them. The CDR3 contains 13 residues. Per germline, CDR1 SGHAT and CDR2 FQNNGV. The CDR3 DNA is TGTGCCAGCAGCTTCGATCCTAACTATGGCTACACCTTC. Translation gives CASSFDPNYGYTF.

This clonotype was observed many times. The gene calls are TRBV7-6 and TRBJ2-2; 7 bases match TRBD2. Unmatched junction bases numbered 9, after V lost 6 bases and J lost 5 bases. Germline V CDR1 and CDR2: SGHVS, FNYEAQ. The CDR3 contains 15 residues. Here the CDR3 DNA reads TGTGCCAGCAGAATGCTAGCGGAAAAGACCGGGGAGCTGTTTTTT. Translated: CASRMLAEKTGELFF.

This clonotype came up a few times. A junction end diverges from the germline sequence, so it may reflect a read error. The V gene is TRBV20-1, the J gene TRBJ2-5; 9 bases are a match to TRBD2. Germline values: CDR1 DFQATT, CDR2 SNEGSKA (reference sequence). There are 11 residues in the CDR3. This CDR3 reads CSARTSEGGDF. In DNA form, the CDR3 reads TGCAGTGCTCGGACTAGCGAGGGGGGGGACTTC.

This clonotype was recorded a few times. This chain uses TRBV7-9 with TRBJ2-7, with 9 bases fitting TRBD2. V was pared by 3 bases and J by 0 bases, with 9 bases of the junction left unmatched. CDR1 and CDR2 from the germline V gene are SEHNR and FQNEAQ (reference sequence). The CDR3 spans 17 residues. The DNA for the CDR3 is TGTGCCAGCAGCTTGGTTGTTGGGACTAGCACCTCCTACGAGCAGTACTTC. This codes for CASSLVVGTSTSYEQYF.

The sample holds a few counts of this clonotype. The CDR3 loop reads CASSYSRAVNQPQHF. In DNA form, the CDR3 reads TGTGCCAGTTCCTACAGCAGAGCGGTCAATCAGCCCCAGCATTTT. The gene calls are TRBV19 and TRBJ1-5; D gene ambiguous. This CDR3 is 15 amino acids long. Between the trimmed V and J ends, which lost 8 bases and 3 bases, there was a span of 17 bases. Germline V CDR1 and CDR2: LNHDA, SQIVND (reference sequence).

The chain combines TRBV7-2 with TRBJ2-7, with D possibly being TRBD1 (7 bases). The CDR3 runs to 15 residues. Trimming took 4 bases from V and 4 from J, leaving 17 bases between them. The germline V gene encodes CDR1 SGHTA and CDR2 FQGNSA. The CDR3 is CASSSRGPGGYEQYF. CDR3 nucleotide sequence: TGTGCCAGCAGCTCTAGGGGGCCCGGGGGTTACGAGCAGTACTTC.

CDR3 DNA: TGTGCCAGCAGCACAGGGGGCGTAGTTTACGAGCAGTACTTC. Translating it yields CASSTGGVVYEQYF. The V call is TRBV6-1, the J call TRBJ2-7, with 9 nucleotides matching TRBD1. Germline assignment: CDR1 MNHNS and CDR2 SASEGT. CDR3 size: 14 residues. J lost 4 bases, V lost 6 bases, and 7 bases had no gene match.

This sequence joins TRBV20-1 and TRBJ1-1; 8 bases are shared with TRBD1. With 3 bases clipped from V and 5 bases from J, the junction kept 8 bases outside the gene matches. In germline, CDR1 is DFQATT, CDR2 SNEGSKA (reference sequence). The CDR3 spans 14 residues. In DNA form, the CDR3 reads TGCAGTGCTAGTCCAGGGGGCAGGGGAACTGAAGCTTTCTTT. It yields the protein CSASPGGRGTEAFF.

In its sample, this clonotype was seen many times. This chain connects TRBV28 to TRBJ2-2, with D perhaps being TRBD1 or TRBD2 (6 bases each). Germline V gives CDR1 MDHEN, CDR2 SYDVKM. V gave up 0 bases and J gave up 2 bases, with 10 bases separating them. The CDR3 loop spans 16 amino acids. CDR3 protein: CASSLWRDTNTGELFF. In DNA form, the CDR3 reads TGTGCCAGCAGTTTATGGCGGGACACTAACACCGGGGAGCTGTTTTTT.

V is TRBV6-1 and J is TRBJ1-5; D is uncertain. This CDR3 comprises 14 residues. From germline, CDR1 is MNHNS and CDR2 SASEGT. Trimming cost V 1 base and J 9 bases, with 13 bases left between them. The CDR3 loop reads CASSEGHGGSPQHF. CDR3 nucleotides: TGTGCCAGCAGTGAAGGACACGGTGGGTCGCCCCAGCATTTT.

This rearrangement joins TRBV20-1 to TRBJ2-1, with TRBD1 matching over 10 bases. The CDR3 consists of 15 residues. Germline lookup yields CDR1 DFQATT and CDR2 SNEGSKA (reference sequence). Trimming cost V 3 bases and J 8 bases; bases outside gene matches: 10. The CDR3 DNA reads TGCAGTGCTAGGGACGGGACAGGGGCGTCGTATGAGCAGTTCTTC. Its translation is CSARDGTGASYEQFF.